This T cell receptor beta chain was profiled in a study of T cell repertoires in cytomegalovirus infection. Background on the study: Well-studied HLA-B-restricted CMV epitopes were used in the study alongside recently identified HLA-C-restricted ones.

There are a few counts of this clonotype. Its antigen is currently unknown. Findings and caveats of the study: People with CMV and the relevant HLA were identified by cumulative public TCR beta family frequency.

MiXCR, applied by TCRdb to the reads, yields one record per CDR3 protein. Of approximately 110,000 distinct CDR3 sequences listed, around 29% are singletons. The receptor's source is a human donor in good health (CMV status not recorded). Some clones in this sample may be carry-over from other donors' samples. Sequences were derived from CD8+ T cells from cultured PBMCs, sampled from culture after CMV antigen stimulation.

The CDR3 reads CASSLGEDPYGYTF. CDR3 nucleotides: TGTGCCAGCAGCTTGGGGGAGGACCCCTATGGCTACACCTTC. The V call is TRBV5-4, the J call TRBJ1-2; D unresolved. The germline V and J ends were trimmed by 0 bases and 4 bases, with 10 bases remaining between them. This CDR3 has 14 amino acids. Germline CDR1 SGHNT, CDR2 YYREEE (reference sequence).